This T cell receptor beta chain was captured by sequencing in a study of blood T cell repertoires in COVID-19. This clone turned up a few times. The germline V and J ends were trimmed by 4 bases and 5 bases, with 12 bases remaining between them. Germline values: CDR1 SGDLS, CDR2 YYNGEE. The CDR3 is 13 residues long. Profiling relied on immunoSEQ multiplex PCR, and the TCRdb table lists in-frame clones only, not all of them. Found here are hundreds of thousands of clones, about 82% of them singletons; the top ten hold 4.5% to 6%. The chain employs TRBV9 and TRBJ1-2; D might be TRBD1 (5 bases). The specimen sequenced was peripheral blood. The TCR was taken from a middle-aged man with COVID-19, enrolled during active disease. The CDR3 DNA sequence: TGTGCCAGCAGCCCGACAGCGGGGTATGGCTACACCTTC. This codes for CASSPTAGYGYTF.